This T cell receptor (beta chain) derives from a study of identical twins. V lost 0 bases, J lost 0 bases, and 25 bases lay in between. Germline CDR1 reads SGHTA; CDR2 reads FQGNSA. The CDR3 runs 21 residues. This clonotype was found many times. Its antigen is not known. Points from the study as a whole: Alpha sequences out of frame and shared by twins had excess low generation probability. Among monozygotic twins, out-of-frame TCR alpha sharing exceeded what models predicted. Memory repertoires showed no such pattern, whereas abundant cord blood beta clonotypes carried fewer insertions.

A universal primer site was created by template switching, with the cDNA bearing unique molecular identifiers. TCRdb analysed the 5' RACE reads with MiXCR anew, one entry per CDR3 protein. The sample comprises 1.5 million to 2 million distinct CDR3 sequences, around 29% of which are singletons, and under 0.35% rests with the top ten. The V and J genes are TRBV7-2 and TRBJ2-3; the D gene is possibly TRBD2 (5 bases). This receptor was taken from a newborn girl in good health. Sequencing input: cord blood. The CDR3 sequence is CASSLAENALAGFASTDTQYF. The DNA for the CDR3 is TGTGCCAGCAGCTTAGCAGAAAACGCACTGGCGGGTTTCGCTAGCACAGATACGCAGTATTTT.